Listed here are 30 T cell receptor beta chains from one sample, sequenced in a study of prognosis after radiotherapy for stage I lung cancer. By two-round multiplex PCR, the TCR beta CDR3 was amplified from genomic DNA. With primers specific to each TRBV and TRBJ gene, the first-round PCR was performed. In TCRdb, the multiplex PCR reads were re-called with MiXCR into one record per CDR3 protein. The sample holds 20,000 to 30,000 distinct CDR3 sequences, around two fifths seen once. The sequenced sample was PBMCs, obtained before or after stereotactic body radiation therapy (not recorded which). These TCRs come from a donor aged 50 or older with non-small cell lung cancer.

This chain joins TRBV5-1 and TRBJ2-4; 7 bases are a match to TRBD1. V shed 4 bases, J shed 2 bases, and the junction held 3 bases outside the gene matches. The CDR3 is 14 amino acids. CDR1 is SGHRS and CDR2 is YFSETQ in the germline V gene. CDR3 in amino acids: CASSPGQPKNIQYF. CDR3 bases: TGCGCCAGCAGCCCGGGACAGCCCAAAAACATTCAGTACTTC.

The gene calls are TRBV6-2 or TRBV6-3 and TRBJ1-3; 7 bases agree with TRBD1. CDR3 length: 15 amino acids. V trimming: 5 bases; J trimming: 3 bases; junction bases outside the gene matches: 7. Germline assignment: CDR1 MNHEY and CDR2 SVGEGT. For the CDR3, the DNA is TGTGCCAGCAGTGTGTCCGGGACAGATGGAAACACCATATATTTT. Its protein product is CASSVSGTDGNTIYF.

This clonotype was seen once. This chain connects TRBV11-3 to TRBJ2-7; the D gene is possibly TRBD1 (6 bases). The CDR3 has 14 amino acids. Trimming stripped 1 base from V and 4 bases from J, with 11 bases between. CDR1 and CDR2 (germline): SGHNT, YENEEA. The CDR3 DNA reads TGTGCCAGCAGCTTAGGCCGACAGGTTTACGAGCAGTACTTC. Amino acids: CASSLGRQVYEQYF.

The rearrangement uses TRBV5-1 and TRBJ2-7; TRBD1 or TRBD2 may be the D gene (6 bases each). V lost 0 bases, J lost 2 bases, and 12 bases lay in between. Germline V gene data show CDR1 as SGHRS and CDR2 as YFSETQ. The CDR3 runs to 15 residues. CDR3 nucleotides: TGCGCCAGCAGCTTGGCCGGGGGCCCACCCTACGAGCAGTACTTC. It encodes CASSLAGGPPYEQYF. Supplemented by reference TRBV5-1 and TRBJ2-7, the full variable domain reads KAGVTQTPRYLIKTRGQQVTLSCSPISGHRSVSWYQQTPGQGLQFLFEYFSETQRNKGNFPGRFSGRQFSNSRSEMNVSTLELGDSALYLCASSLAGGPPYEQYFGPGTRLTVT.

In its sample, this clonotype was seen many times. CDR3 coding DNA: TGCGCCAGCAGCTTGGGACTAGACACAGATACGCAGTATTTT. Translated: CASSLGLDTDTQYF. The chain uses TRBV5-1 and TRBJ2-3; TRBD2 is a possible D gene (6 bases). The length of the CDR3 is 14 residues. CDR1 and CDR2 from the germline V gene are SGHRS and YFSETQ. Trimming took off 0 bases at V and 2 bases at J, with 7 bases between the two ends.

The V and J genes are TRBV11-3 and TRBJ2-7; the D call may be TRBD1 or TRBD2 (5 bases each). V was pared by 3 bases and J by 2 bases, with 11 bases between. Germline V gene lookup returns CDR1 SGHNT and CDR2 YENEEA. The CDR3 loop spans 14 amino acids. The chain's CDR3 is CASSLSGAAYEQYF. CDR3 bases: TGTGCCAGCAGCTTGTCCGGGGCCGCCTACGAGCAGTACTTC.

The sample holds one count of this clonotype. This chain links TRBV5-1 with TRBJ2-3; D might be TRBD1 or TRBD2, each matching 5 bases. This CDR3 has 15 amino acids. The germline gives CDR1 SGHRS, CDR2 YFSETQ. Trimming pared 0 bases from V and 6 bases from J, leaving 14 bases between. CDR3 amino acids: CASSLATRGVDTQYF. The CDR3 DNA follows: TGCGCCAGCAGCTTGGCAACTAGAGGGGTTGATACGCAGTATTTT.

The chain joins TRBV6-2 or TRBV6-3 to TRBJ2-1, with a weak D call TRBD2 (6 bases). Trimming shortened V by 10 bases and J by 0 bases, and 22 bases separated the two germline ends. Looked up from germline, CDR1 is MNHEY and CDR2 is SVGEGT. The CDR3 extends over 17 amino acids. The CDR3 bases are TGTGCCACTCTCAACTATAGCGGAGCCACCTCCTACAATGAGCAGTTCTTC. Its protein is CATLNYSGATSYNEQFF.

At least ten counts were recorded for this clonotype. CDR3 sequence (DNA): TGTGCCAGCAGCCTTAAATCAGGGAATTTTGAAAAACTGTTTTTT. Its protein is CASSLKSGNFEKLFF. The chain joins TRBV7-9 to TRBJ1-4, with D maybe TRBD1 (5 bases). CDR3 size: 15 residues. Trimming removed 5 bases from V and 7 bases from J, with 17 bases in between. Germline CDR1 reads SEHNR; CDR2 reads FQNEAQ (reference sequence). The full variable domain, with the rest looked up from reference TRBV7-9 and TRBJ1-4, is DTGVSQNPRHKITKRGQNVTFRCDPISEHNRLYWYRQTLGQGPEFLTYFQNEAQLEKSRLLSDRFSAERPKGSFSTLEIQRTEQGDSAMYLCASSLKSGNFEKLFFGSGTQLSVL.

This clonotype showed up many times. The rearrangement joins TRBV19 to TRBJ1-5; D is unclear. The V end was cut by 3 bases, the J end by 1 base, with 7 bases between. The CDR3 consists of 14 residues. Germline CDR1 LNHDA, CDR2 SQIVND (reference sequence). This chain's CDR3 is CASSIGESNQPQHF. CDR3 nucleotide sequence: TGTGCCAGTAGTATCGGGGAGAGCAATCAGCCCCAGCATTTT.

This clonotype was seen many times. V and J are TRBV6-1 and TRBJ2-7, with D hard to call. Trimming removed 1 base at V and 2 bases at J, with 3 bases between. The CDR3 runs 12 residues. Germline V CDR1 and CDR2: MNHNS, SASEGT. This CDR3 is CASSEGTYEQYF. The CDR3 DNA sequence: TGTGCCAGCAGTGAAGGAACCTACGAGCAGTACTTC.

About this clonotype: A read error may explain this, as a much larger clone is one base away. The conserved phenylalanine or tryptophan is not found at the CDR3 terminus, so this likely reflects a read error. The CDR3 DNA follows: TGTGCCAGCAGCTTGGAGGGTCCAAACATTCAGTACTCC. Its protein product is CASSLEGPNIQYS. The chain uses TRBV6-2 or TRBV6-3 and TRBJ2-4, with D maybe TRBD2 (6 bases). The V and J ends lost 6 bases and 6 bases respectively, with 12 bases between them. The CDR3 spans 13 residues. Germline V gene lookup returns CDR1 MNHEY and CDR2 SVGEGT.

This clonotype was picked up many times. The V call is TRBV28, the J call TRBJ2-1, with D unresolved. The germline V gene encodes CDR1 MDHEN and CDR2 SYDVKM. The CDR3 totals 12 residues. The V gene lost 6 bases and the J gene lost 8 bases, with 11 bases spanning the gap. The CDR3 loop reads CASSSTHHEQFF. CDR3 DNA sequence: TGTGCCAGCAGCTCGACCCACCATGAGCAGTTCTTC.

The table lists this clonotype with many counts. The chain's CDR3 is CASSQDRTGLNIQYF. The CDR3 nucleotides read TGCGCCAGCAGCCAAGATAGAACAGGGCTCAACATTCAGTACTTC. This chain joins TRBV4-1 and TRBJ2-4, with D perhaps TRBD1 (6 bases). CDR1 MGHRA and CDR2 YSYEKL come from the germline V gene. The CDR3 covers 15 residues. Trimming removed 0 bases at V and 7 bases at J, with 13 bases between.

About this clonotype itself: One base separates it from a far larger clone, so it is likely a read error. The V call is TRBV7-9, the J call TRBJ2-7; maybe TRBD2 (7 bases). The CDR3 extends over 14 amino acids. Germline CDR1 is SEHNR and CDR2 is FQNEAQ (reference sequence). The CDR3 is CASSRERDTYDQYF. The CDR3 DNA sequence: TGTGCCAGCAGCCGAGAGCGGGACACCTACGATCAGTACTTC.

The chain combines TRBV27 with TRBJ1-5, with 7 bases identical to TRBD1. The CDR3 is 14 residues long. After removal of 5 bases from V and 3 bases from J, the junction contained 4 bases not matched to a gene. CDR1 is MNHEY, CDR2 SMNVEV, per germline (reference sequence). CDR3 nucleotides: TGTGCCAGCAGTGGGGACAGTATCAATCAGCCCCAGCATTTT. Its translation: CASSGDSINQPQHF.

CDR3 residues: CASREASQGNYGYTF. In DNA, the CDR3 is TGTGCCAGCAGAGAGGCGTCCCAGGGGAATTATGGCTACACCTTC. The chain employs TRBV2 and TRBJ1-2, with a possible D match to TRBD1 (6 bases). V was cut by 6 bases and J by 5 bases, with 19 bases left in between. Per the germline V gene, CDR1 is SNHLY and CDR2 is FYNNEI. The CDR3 extends over 15 amino acids. The entire variable domain, with the rest obtained from reference TRBV2 and TRBJ1-2, is as follows: EPEVTQTPSHQVTQMGQEVILRCVPISNHLYFYWYRQILGQKVEFLVSFYNNEISEKSEIFDDQFSVERPDGSNFTLKIRSTKLEDSAMYFCASREASQGNYGYTFGSGTRLTVV.

The chain carries TRBV4-1 and TRBJ1-2; D is uncertain. Trimming left V 4 bases short and J 4 bases short, with 13 bases between. Germline loops: CDR1 MGHRA, CDR2 YSYEKL. The CDR3 length is 14 residues. The CDR3 is CASSPPTLIYGYTF. Written as DNA, the CDR3 is TGCGCCAGCAGCCCACCGACCCTGATCTATGGCTACACCTTC.

Turning to this clonotype: The conserved phenylalanine or tryptophan normally closing the CDR3 is absent here, so this likely arose from a read error. The J gene is TRBJ2-1, the V gene TRBV9, with 12 nucleotides matching TRBD2. This CDR3 has 15 residues. Germline V gene lookup returns CDR1 SGDLS and CDR2 YYNGEE. Unmatched junction bases numbered 6, after V lost 4 bases and J lost 7 bases. CDR3 in DNA: TGTGCCAGCAGCCCGGGACTAGCGGGCGGTAATGAGCAGTTCCTC. This gives the protein CASSPGLAGGNEQFL.

Remarks on this clonotype: This likely traces to a read error, being one base from a far larger clone. The chain employs TRBV12-3 or TRBV12-4 and TRBJ2-7; no clear D. The end of the DNA fits TRBJ2-1 better, so the J call may be wrong. CDR3 length equals 13 residues. The CDR3 DNA sequence: TGTGCCAGCAGTTTAGTGGGCCTGGTGGAGCAGTTCTTC. Protein: CASSLVGLVEQFF.

The table lists this clonotype with many counts. The CDR3 here is CASAKGTLSNQPQHF. The CDR3 region has the DNA TGTGCCAGCGCCAAAGGGACCCTTAGCAATCAGCCCCAGCATTTT. V is TRBV6-1 and J is TRBJ1-5; a weak D match, TRBD1 (5 bases). Germline V gene sequence: CDR1 MNHNS, CDR2 SASEGT. The CDR3 extends over 15 amino acids. V was shortened by 8 bases and J by 0 bases, with 14 bases between the two germline ends.

Only a few counts were recorded for this clonotype. A much larger clone sits a single nucleotide away, making a read error possible. V gene TRBV20-1 combines with J gene TRBJ2-1; 7 nucleotides align to TRBD2. The CDR3 contains 15 residues. Per the germline V gene, CDR1 is DFQATT and CDR2 is SNEGSKA (reference sequence). Here the CDR3 DNA reads TGCAGTGCTAGTTATGAGACTAGCATCTACAATGAGCAGTCCTTC. Protein sequence: CSASYETSIYNEQSF.

This clonotype was seen at least ten times. V gene TRBV7-2 combines with J gene TRBJ1-2; TRBD1 aligns across 7 bases. The CDR3 consists of 15 residues. Germline CDR1 is SGHTA and CDR2 is FQGNSA. V was pared by 5 bases and J by 2 bases, with 8 bases of the junction left unmatched. In DNA, the CDR3 is TGTGCCAGCAGCATTCAGGGGGAGGCCAACTATGGCTACACCTTC. Translation: CASSIQGEANYGYTF.

The chain carries TRBV7-9 and TRBJ2-2; no clear D gene. The CDR3 consists of 15 residues. The V gene lost 2 bases and the J gene lost 7 bases, with 14 bases spanning the gap. CDR1 is SEHNR and CDR2 is FQNEAQ in the germline V gene (reference sequence). The CDR3 reads CASSLHQAGNGELFF. Written as DNA, the CDR3 is TGTGCCAGCAGCTTACACCAGGCTGGCAACGGGGAGCTGTTTTTT.

The CDR3 is CASSPGQGVANEKLFF. For the CDR3, the DNA is TGTGCCAGCTCACCAGGACAGGGGGTGGCTAATGAAAAACTGTTTTTT. The rearrangement uses TRBV18 and TRBJ1-4; 10 bases are a match to TRBD1. With V trimmed by 2 bases and J by 3 bases, 3 bases remained unmatched. Germline values: CDR1 KGHSH, CDR2 LQKENI. CDR3 length: 16 amino acids.

The chain combines TRBV15 with TRBJ1-6, with D unclear. This CDR3 has 14 amino acids. Looked up from germline, CDR1 is LNHNV and CDR2 is YYDKDF (reference sequence). V shed 4 bases and J shed 5 bases, with 9 bases lying between them. The CDR3 region has the DNA TGTGCCACCAGCATAGGGTCTGATAATTCACCCCTCCACTTT. It yields the protein CATSIGSDNSPLHF.

This clonotype was seen repeatedly, ten times or more. V is TRBV5-6 and J is TRBJ2-3; D not resolved. This CDR3 has 13 residues. V lost 0 bases to trimming and J lost 5 bases, with 7 bases between them. The germline CDR1 and CDR2 sequences are SGHDT and YYEEEE. CDR3 coding DNA: TGTGCCAGCAGCTTGGAAACCGAAGATACGCAGTATTTT. This codes for CASSLETEDTQYF.

This clonotype showed up many times. The chain joins TRBV7-9 to TRBJ1-6, with D hard to call. This CDR3 spans 13 amino acids. The germline gives CDR1 SEHNR, CDR2 FQNEAQ (reference sequence). Trimming cost V 3 bases and J 5 bases, with 5 bases left between them. The CDR3, as DNA: TGTGCCAGCAGCTTGTCAGATAATTCACCCCTCCACTTT. Residues: CASSLSDNSPLHF.

This clonotype has ten or more counts. The chain carries TRBV19 and TRBJ1-5; D gene ambiguous. Germline loops: CDR1 LNHDA, CDR2 SQIVND (reference sequence). This CDR3 has 13 amino acids. The germline V and J ends were trimmed by 3 bases and 7 bases, with 10 bases remaining between them. This chain's CDR3 is CASSIGQLQPQHF. The CDR3 DNA reads as TGTGCCAGTAGTATTGGGCAGCTCCAGCCCCAGCATTTT.

This clonotype was counted a few times. This could be a read error, since a much larger clone is one nucleotide away. The CDR3 end shows no conserved phenylalanine or tryptophan, and so a read error is likely. The chain carries TRBV6-1 and TRBJ2-3; D gene uncertain. The germline V gene has CDR1 MNHNS and CDR2 SASEGT. The CDR3 runs to 18 residues. The V and J ends lost 2 bases and 0 bases respectively, with 18 bases between them. CDR3 DNA: TGTGCCAGCAGTGAAAGGGTCAGCGACCTTGCAAGCACAGATACGCAGTATCTT. It translates to CASSERVSDLASTDTQYL.